The present T cell receptor (beta chain) was sequenced within a study of regulatory T cells in long-lasting Graves disease. Time point defined: newly diagnosed GD, antithyroid drugs for less than 3 months. Generation of the TCR library employed RNA extracted from PBMCs. Germline assignment: CDR1 MGHRA and CDR2 YSYEKL. The CDR3 has 14 residues. V lost 0 bases, J lost 3 bases, and 8 bases lay in between. This clonotype was recorded many times. The authors built TCR beta libraries using iRepertoire HTBI primers and Arm-PCR of CDR3 regions. TCRdb re-analysed the multiplex PCR reads in MiXCR, keeping a single row per CDR3 protein. The data show 250,000 to 300,000 distinct CDR3 sequences, with 15% to 20% seen just once and 14% held by the top ten. This sample also belongs to another study, concerning T cells in Graves' hyperthyroidism and ophthalmopathy.

This rearrangement joins TRBV4-1 to TRBJ1-2; D gene uncertain. The sequence derives from a woman between 25 and 40 years old with Graves disease. The material sequenced was peripheral blood mononuclear cells (PBMCs), taken at new diagnosis, from a patient treated with antithyroid drugs. The CDR3: CASSQERWDYGYTF. The DNA of the CDR3 is TGCGCCAGCAGCCAAGAGAGGTGGGACTATGGCTACACCTTC.